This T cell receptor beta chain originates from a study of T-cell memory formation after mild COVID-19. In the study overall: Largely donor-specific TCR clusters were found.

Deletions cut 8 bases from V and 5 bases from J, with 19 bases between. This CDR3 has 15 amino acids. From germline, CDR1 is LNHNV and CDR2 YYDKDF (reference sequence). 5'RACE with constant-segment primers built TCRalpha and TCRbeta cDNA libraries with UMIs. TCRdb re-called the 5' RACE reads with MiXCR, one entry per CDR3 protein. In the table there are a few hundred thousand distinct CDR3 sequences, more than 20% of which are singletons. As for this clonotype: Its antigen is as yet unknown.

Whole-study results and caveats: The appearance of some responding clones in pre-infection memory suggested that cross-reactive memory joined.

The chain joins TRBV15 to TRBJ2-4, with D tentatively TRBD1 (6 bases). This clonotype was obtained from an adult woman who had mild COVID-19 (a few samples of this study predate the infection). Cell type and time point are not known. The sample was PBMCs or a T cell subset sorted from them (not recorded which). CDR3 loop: CATLDSHMGENIQYF. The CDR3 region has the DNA TGTGCCACCTTGGACAGCCATATGGGGGAAAACATTCAGTACTTC. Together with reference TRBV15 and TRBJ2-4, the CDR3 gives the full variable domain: DAMVIQNPRYQVTQFGKPVTLSCSQTLNHNVMYWYQQKSSQAPKLLFHYYDKDFNNEADTPDNFQSRRPNTSFCFLDIRSPGLGDTAMYLCATLDSHMGENIQYFGAGTRLSVL.